A single sample is the source of the 23 T cell receptor beta chains below, sequenced in a study of STAT3 mutations in large granular lymphocyte leukemia. Study results and limitations: In T-cell large granular lymphocyte leukemia, about half of patients showed multiple immunodominant subclonotypes.

Using immunoSEQ multiplex PCR, the repertoire was profiled, and TCRdb retains in-frame clones only, with some absent. This sample has roughly 35,000 clones, with approximately 90% found just once. Their antigen targets remain unknown. Sequencing was carried out using PBMCs. The origin of the receptors is a human donor with T large granular lymphocyte leukemia. Some clones in this sample may be carry-over from other donors' samples.

The chain is built from TRBV9 and TRBJ1-2, with D unclear. CDR1 SGDLS and CDR2 YYNGEE come from the germline V gene. CDR3 size: 15 residues. V gave up 0 bases and J gave up 0 bases, with 9 bases separating them. DNA for the CDR3: TGTGCCAGCAGCGTAGAGCCAGAAGCTAACTATGGCTACACCTTC. This translates into CASSVEPEANYGYTF. The full variable domain, rest sourced from reference TRBV9 and TRBJ1-2, is DSGVTQTPKHLITATGQRVTLRCSPRSGDLSVYWYQQSLDQGLQFLIQYYNGEERAKGNILERFSAQQFPDLHSELNLSSLELGDSALYFCASSVEPEANYGYTFGSGTRLTVV.

Worth noting for this clone: Likely a read error: the CDR3 ends without its conserved phenylalanine or tryptophan. No DNA is shown, since the ends of the CDR3 on it are uncertain; the CDR3 is the one TCRdb lists. The chain uses TRBV23-1 and TRBJ1-2; the table's D call TRBD1 went unverified against the DNA. TRBV23-1 is reported as an ORF; its role is uncertain. The CDR3 sequence runs 10 residues, both termini included. The CDR3 protein is CASSHELQGA.

J is TRBJ2-5 and V is TRBV5-4; maybe TRBD1 (6 bases). V dropped 4 bases and J dropped 2 bases, with 15 bases sitting between them. The CDR3 runs to 15 residues. Looked up from germline, CDR1 is SGHNT and CDR2 is YYREEE (reference sequence). The CDR3 sequence is CASSLGQTLQETQYF. CDR3 nucleotides: TGTGCCAGCAGCCTTGGACAGACACTTCAAGAGACCCAGTACTTC.

The rearrangement joins TRBV5-4 to TRBJ2-2, with D possibly TRBD2 on 5 matching bases. With 3 bases removed from V and 12 bases from J, the gap between germline ends came to 15 bases. The CDR3 loop spans 13 amino acids. Germline V lookup: CDR1 SGHNT, CDR2 YYREEE (reference sequence). The DNA for the CDR3 is TGTGCCAGCAGCTCCGGAACGGAGGAAAAGCTGTTTTTT. It specifies CASSSGTEEKLFF. Complete variable domain (other parts from reference TRBV5-4 and TRBJ2-2): ETGVTQSPTHLIKTRGQQVTLRCSSQSGHNTVSWYQQALGQGPQFIFQYYREEENGRGNFPPRFSGLQFPNYSSELNVNALELDDSALYLCASSSGTEEKLFFGEGSRLTVL.

This clone was detected once. The chain recombines TRBV7-9 with TRBJ2-7; D gene ambiguous. Trimming shortened V by 5 bases and J by 3 bases, and 11 bases separated the two germline ends. From germline, CDR1 is SEHNR and CDR2 FQNEAQ (reference sequence). CDR3 length: 13 amino acids. CDR3 coding DNA: TGTGCCAGCAGCCCAGAAGGCAGCTACGAGCAGTACGTC. As protein: CASSPEGSYEQYV.

This clone was recorded once. The chain combines TRBV19 with TRBJ2-5; 12 bases agree with TRBD2. J was trimmed by 7 bases and V by 1 base; bases with no gene match: 4. Germline V gene lookup returns CDR1 LNHDA and CDR2 SQIVND (reference sequence). The CDR3 length is 15 residues. The CDR3: CASSIASGGAGTQYF. Written as DNA, the CDR3 is TGTGCCAGTAGTATAGCTAGCGGGGGGGCCGGGACCCAGTACTTC.

V is TRBV7-6 and J is TRBJ2-1; 10 bases match TRBD2. Germline-derived CDR1 and CDR2 are SGHVS and FNYEAQ. The CDR3 consists of 18 residues. The J segment lost 3 bases and the V segment lost 4 bases, leaving 12 bases of the junction unmatched. The CDR3 bases are TGTGCCAGCAGCTCTCTGTTTGTAGCGGGGGGACACTACAATGAGCAGTTCTTC. Encoded protein: CASSSLFVAGGHYNEQFF.

This chain links TRBV6-6 with TRBJ1-5; D gene ambiguous. The germline V gene has CDR1 MNHNY and CDR2 SVGAGI (reference sequence). V was trimmed by 4 bases and J by 6 bases, leaving 4 bases between them. This CDR3 is 11 amino acids long. The CDR3 reads CASSSGQPQHF. CDR3 coding DNA: TGTGCCAGCAGTTCGGGTCAGCCCCAGCATTTT.

The V call is TRBV6-1, the J call TRBJ2-7; D is uncertain. Trimming left V 4 bases short and J 2 bases short, with 9 bases between. CDR1 is MNHNS and CDR2 is SASEGT in the germline V gene. The CDR3 contains 13 residues. CDR3: CASSVETAYEQYV. In nucleotides, the CDR3 is TGTGCCAGCAGTGTGGAAACGGCCTACGAGCAGTACGTC.

In DNA form, the CDR3 reads TGTGCCAGCAGTTTAGGGCAGAGCACAGATACGCAGTATTTT. As protein: CASSLGQSTDTQYF. The chain is built from TRBV6-5 and TRBJ2-3; no reliable D call. V lost 4 bases, J lost 0 bases, and 8 bases lay in between. This CDR3 contains 14 residues. Per germline, CDR1 MNHEY and CDR2 SVGAGI.

V is TRBV5-1 and J is TRBJ1-6; 9 bases are shared with TRBD1. J gave up 7 bases and V 4 bases, and 6 bases lay outside the gene matches. Germline V gene sequence: CDR1 SGHRS, CDR2 YFSETQ. The CDR3 is 15 amino acids. In DNA, the CDR3 is TGCGCCAGCAGCCCCTCCGGGACAGGGAATTCACCCCTCCACTTT. The encoded protein is CASSPSGTGNSPLHF.

The chain couples TRBV28 to TRBJ2-3, with D tentatively TRBD1 (6 bases). Trimming removed 6 bases at V and 3 bases at J, with 13 bases between. There are 14 residues in the CDR3. From germline, CDR1 is MDHEN and CDR2 SYDVKM. The CDR3 region is CASRLQGSTDTQYF. As DNA, the CDR3 is TGTGCCAGCAGACTACAGGGTTCAACAGATACGCAGTATTTT.

The chain couples TRBV7-2 to TRBJ1-2; TRBD1 agrees at 8 bases. The CDR3 is made up of 13 amino acids. CDR1 is SGHTA and CDR2 is FQGNSA in the germline V gene. The ends lost 3 bases at V and 7 bases at J; junction bases unmatched: 4. The CDR3 bases are TGTGCCAGCAGCTTCGGACAGGGATCTGGCTACACCTTC. It yields the protein CASSFGQGSGYTF.

J is TRBJ2-2 and V is TRBV7-8, with TRBD2 matching over 9 bases. Germline CDR1 is SGHVS and CDR2 is FQNEAQ. V was pared by 5 bases and J by 6 bases, with 7 bases of the junction left unmatched. CDR3 length: 15 amino acids. In DNA, the CDR3 is TGTGCCAGCAGCCAAAGGACTAGCGTGGCCGGGGAGCTGTTTTTT. Protein: CASSQRTSVAGELFF.

V is TRBV6-1 and J is TRBJ1-1; TRBD1 might be the D (5 bases). Germline V gene sequence: CDR1 MNHNS, CDR2 SASEGT. The CDR3 is made up of 15 amino acids. The V end was cut by 7 bases, the J end by 3 bases, with 18 bases between. The CDR3 DNA sequence: TGTGCCAGCATCAGGGCGTCGGGGATCGACACTGAAGCTTTCTTT. Its translation: CASIRASGIDTEAFF.

This clone was seen just once. The J gene is TRBJ2-3, the V gene TRBV5-4; 8 bases map to TRBD1. V lost 4 bases to trimming and J lost 2 bases; unmatched junction nucleotides: 6. The CDR3 totals 15 residues. From germline, CDR1 is SGHNT and CDR2 YYREEE (reference sequence). The CDR3 DNA follows: TGTGCCAGCAGCGTGACAGGGGACCCCACAGATACGCAGTATTTT. It translates to CASSVTGDPTDTQYF.

The rearrangement links TRBV5-1 to TRBJ1-4, with a possible D match to TRBD1 (5 bases). Per germline, CDR1 SGHRS and CDR2 YFSETQ. V gave up 1 base and J gave up 7 bases, with 11 bases separating them. CDR3 length equals 14 residues. The CDR3 DNA is TGCGCCAGCAGCTTGAGGCAGGGCGGTGAAAAACTGTTTTTT. Protein product: CASSLRQGGEKLFF.

The V and J genes are TRBV6-5 and TRBJ1-1; D gene ambiguous. V lost 8 bases to trimming and J lost 2 bases, with 9 bases between them. Per the germline V gene, CDR1 is MNHEY and CDR2 is SVGAGI. The length of the CDR3 is 12 residues. The CDR3 DNA follows: TGTGCCAGCGGCCTTCCAAACACTGAAGCTTTCTTT. Its translation is CASGLPNTEAFF.

The chain employs TRBV28 and TRBJ2-7; D ambiguous. Germline assignment: CDR1 MDHEN and CDR2 SYDVKM. This CDR3 region has 12 residues. Trimming shortened V by 9 bases and J by 3 bases, and 12 bases separated the two germline ends. CDR3 protein: CASASGRYEQYF. CDR3 DNA: TGTGCCAGTGCTTCTGGACGCTACGAGCAGTACTTC.

The rearrangement joins TRBV6-5 to TRBJ2-1; D is unclear. Germline CDR1 reads MNHEY; CDR2 reads SVGAGI. The CDR3 covers 13 residues. Trimming left V 0 bases short and J 7 bases short, with 7 bases between. CDR3 DNA: TGTGCCAGCAGTTACTCGTTCTTTAATGAGCAGTTCTTC. Translated: CASSYSFFNEQFF.

The rearrangement links TRBV6-4 to TRBJ1-2; a weak D match, TRBD1 (5 bases). This CDR3 is 13 amino acids long. Deletions cut 6 bases from V and 4 bases from J, with 12 bases between. Germline V gene lookup returns CDR1 MRHNA and CDR2 SNTAGT. The CDR3 sequence is CASREGHTYGYTF. The CDR3 DNA sequence: TGTGCCAGCAGAGAAGGACATACCTATGGCTACACCTTC.

The rearrangement links TRBV14 to TRBJ1-6, with D possibly matching TRBD1 (6 bases). Deletions cut 0 bases from V and 10 bases from J, with 16 bases between. This CDR3 is built from 16 residues. Per the germline V gene, CDR1 is SGHDN and CDR2 is FVKESK. The CDR3 sequence is CASSQDRTVIGSPLHF. CDR3 nucleotides: TGTGCCAGCAGCCAAGATAGGACAGTCATAGGGTCACCCCTCCACTTT.

The rearrangement uses TRBV7-9 and TRBJ2-7, with D unclear. Germline V gene sequence: CDR1 SEHNR, CDR2 FQNEAQ (reference sequence). V was clipped by 5 bases and J by 2 bases, with 4 bases between them. The CDR3 extends over 11 amino acids. The DNA of the CDR3 is TGTGCCAGCAGCATTGCCTACGAGCAGTACTTC. It codes for CASSIAYEQYF.